This paragraph covers one T cell receptor beta chain sequence. Clinical histories supplied by participants themselves formed the basis of cohort assignment. Symptom resolution, clearance, or two negative PCRs marked donors in Cohort 3 as recovered. V was clipped by 2 bases and J by 6 bases; unmatched bases: 1. CDR3 size: 13 residues. Germline loops: CDR1 SGHTA, CDR2 FQGTGA. The sample belongs to a study of blood T cell repertoires in COVID-19. Overall study: In each case, the material was cDNA or gDNA derived from T cells, B-cell-depleted T cells, or PBMCs.

In the original processing: Quantification of nucleated cells was approximated via reference gene primer amplification. Sequenced by immunoSEQ multiplex PCR; TCRdb stores in-frame clones only, minus some. D and trimming were read from the DNA, whereas the V and J calls and clone size are those reported in that table. The sample holds under 300,000 clones; roughly 90% are singletons and the top ten take roughly 1.8%. Sequencing was carried out using PBMCs or T cells enriched from blood (not recorded which). The clonotype was recovered from a woman aged 55-70 years who had recovered from COVID-19. The chain employs TRBV7-3 and TRBJ2-1, with 7 positions matching TRBD2. CDR3 amino acids: CASSLAGANEQFF. DNA of the CDR3: TGTGCCAGCAGCTTAGCGGGAGCCAATGAGCAGTTCTTC.